The rows below give T cell receptor beta chains drawn from one sample of a study of T cell responses to AZD1222 COVID-19 vaccine. Profiling relied on immunoSEQ multiplex PCR, and the TCRdb table lists in-frame clones only, not all of them. The profile shows 100,000 to 130,000 clones, approximately 90% of them singletons. Material: peripheral blood, obtained 28 days after the second AZD1222 dose. The source of these receptors is an adult who received the AZD1222 COVID-19 vaccine. CDR3s include the opening cysteine and the closing phenylalanine or tryptophan. The D gene is left open where the match is weak. Not every row has a clone size; where given, it reads once, few, many or a size class.

d_gene,j_gene,v_gene,abundance,CDR3aa,CDR3nt
NA,TRBJ1-6,TRBV7-8,NA,CASSLERTVSPLHF,TGTGCCAGCAGCTTAGAGAGGACCGTGTCACCCCTCCACTTT
TRBD1,TRBJ1-2,TRBV28,NA,CASSPAGGLNYGYTF,TGTGCCAGCAGTCCCGCAGGGGGCCTAAACTATGGCTACACCTTC
NA,TRBJ1-3,TRBV15,NA,CATSRETGSMGNTIYF,TGTGCCACCAGCAGAGAAACAGGGTCGATGGGAAACACCATATATTTT
TRBD2,TRBJ2-5,TRBV29-1,NA,CSVEGTSGERETQYF,TGCAGCGTTGAGGGGACTAGCGGGGAGAGGGAGACCCAGTACTTC
TRBD2,TRBJ2-2,TRBV5-5,NA,CASSNGLAGFTGELFF,TGTGCCAGCAGCAATGGACTAGCGGGGTTCACCGGGGAGCTGTTTTTT
NA,TRBJ1-2,TRBV14,NA,CASSQVPGIGYGYTF,TGTGCCAGCAGCCAAGTCCCGGGTATAGGCTATGGCTACACCTTC
NA,TRBJ2-5,TRBV5-6,NA,CASSLTSVWETQYF,TGTGCCAGCAGCTTAACTAGTGTTTGGGAGACCCAGTACTTC
NA,TRBJ1-1,TRBV18,NA,CASSPPNGDNTEAFF,TGTGCCAGCTCACCACCGAACGGGGACAACACTGAAGCTTTCTTT
TRBD1,TRBJ2-2,TRBV4-2,NA,CASSHSWGGTGEGELFF,TGTGCCAGCAGCCACTCATGGGGGGGGACAGGGGAGGGGGAGCTGTTTTTT
NA,TRBJ1-4,TRBV7-2,few,CASSLVNNEKLFF,TGTGCCAGCAGCTTGGTGAATAATGAAAAACTGTTTTTT
NA,TRBJ2-5,TRBV12-3/TRBV12-4,NA,CASSSAPQTQYF,TGTGCCAGCAGTTCGGCCCCCCAGACCCAGTACTTC
NA,TRBJ2-1,TRBV24-1,NA,CATSDPRTGQQLYNEQFF,TGTGCCACCAGTGATCCCAGAACCGGACAGCAACTTTACAATGAGCAGTTCTTC
NA,TRBJ1-2,TRBV28,NA,CASKQEINYGYTF,TGTGCCAGCAAACAGGAGATAAACTATGGCTACACCTTC
TRBD1,TRBJ1-4,TRBV18,NA,CASSPTPPQGAVNEKLFF,TGTGCCAGCTCTCCCACTCCCCCGCAGGGGGCCGTTAATGAAAAACTGTTTTTT
TRBD1,TRBJ1-1,TRBV18,NA,CASSVQGARTEAFF,TGTGCCAGCTCAGTTCAGGGGGCGAGAACTGAAGCTTTCTTT
NA,TRBJ1-3,TRBV18,NA,CASSPQDSSGNTIYF,TGTGCCAGCTCACCACAGGATTCCTCTGGAAACACCATATATTTT
NA,TRBJ1-5,TRBV19,NA,CASSNFGGVSGNQPQHF,TGTGCCAGTAGTAACTTTGGGGGGGTATCGGGCAATCAGCCCCAGCATTTT
NA,TRBJ1-5,TRBV27,NA,CASSWGGAGNQPQHF,TGTGCCAGCAGTTGGGGGGGGGCCGGCAATCAGCCCCAGCATTTT
NA,TRBJ2-7,TRBV6-5,NA,CASSYSDGDYEQYF,TGTGCCAGCAGTTACTCGGACGGTGACTACGAGCAGTACTTC
NA,TRBJ2-1,TRBV6-4,NA,CASSDSVAGEQFF,TGTGCCAGCAGTGACTCGGTTGCGGGAGAGCAGTTCTTC
TRBD2,TRBJ2-1,TRBV3-1/TRBV3-2,NA,CASSPGTSGGNEQFF,TGTGCCAGCAGCCCCGGGACTAGCGGGGGAAATGAGCAGTTCTTC
NA,TRBJ2-7,TRBV19,NA,CASSWGREQYF,TGTGCCAGTAGTTGGGGGCGCGAGCAGTACTTC
TRBD1,TRBJ1-6,TRBV19,NA,CASSGTTGPGGALHF,TGTGCCAGTAGTGGGACGACAGGGCCCGGGGGTGCCCTCCACTTT
NA,TRBJ2-5,TRBV3-1/TRBV3-2,NA,CASSRTTGRETQYF,TGTGCCAGCAGCCGCACTACAGGGAGAGAGACCCAGTACTTC
NA,TRBJ1-1,TRBV20-1,NA,CSASDGRNTEAFF,TGCAGTGCTAGTGATGGACGGAACACTGAAGCTTTCTTT
NA,TRBJ2-2,TRBV28,NA,CASSEGHTNTGELFF,TGTGCCAGCAGTGAGGGACATACGAACACCGGGGAGCTGTTTTTT
NA,TRBJ1-5,TRBV3-1/TRBV3-2,NA,CASSQGSGQGQPQHF,TGTGCCAGCAGCCAAGGATCTGGGCAGGGGCAGCCCCAGCATTTT
TRBD1,TRBJ1-4,TRBV3-1/TRBV3-2,NA,CASSPGTVNEKLFF,TGTGCCAGCAGCCCCGGGACAGTGAATGAAAAACTGTTTTTT
NA,TRBJ1-5,TRBV5-6,NA,CASSGEDQPQHF,TGTGCCAGCAGCGGGGAGGATCAGCCCCAGCATTTT
NA,TRBJ2-3,TRBV6-2/TRBV6-3,NA,CASSPRQGRGTDTQYF,TGTGCCAGCAGTCCACGACAGGGGAGGGGGACAGATACGCAGTATTTT
TRBD1,TRBJ2-7,TRBV4-1,once,CASSHSGQGTDEQYF,TGCGCCAGCAGCCATTCGGGACAGGGGACGGACGAGCAGTACTTC
TRBD1,TRBJ2-7,TRBV19,NA,CASSIAGTAYEQYF,TGTGCCAGTAGTATTGCAGGGACAGCTTACGAGCAGTACTTC
NA,TRBJ2-5,TRBV18,NA,CASSPFMVNQETQYF,TGTGCCAGCTCACCTTTCATGGTGAACCAAGAGACCCAGTACTTC
TRBD1,TRBJ2-7,TRBV28,NA,CASSGSGTGDDEQYF,TGTGCCAGCAGTGGGTCCGGGACAGGGGACGACGAGCAGTACTTC
TRBD2,TRBJ2-5,TRBV6-1,NA,CASSEKASGKETQYF,TGTGCCAGCAGTGAAAAGGCTAGCGGTAAAGAGACCCAGTACTTC
TRBD2,TRBJ2-3,TRBV7-9,NA,CASSPGLAASTDTQYF,TGTGCCAGCAGCCCCGGACTAGCGGCCAGCACAGATACGCAGTATTTT
NA,TRBJ1-2,TRBV5-1,NA,CASSFGTPIGNYGYTF,TGCGCCAGCAGCTTCGGGACACCCATTGGGAACTATGGCTACACCTTC
NA,TRBJ1-2,TRBV28,NA,CASSFGQFMNYGYTF,TGTGCCAGCAGTTTCGGGCAGTTCATGAACTATGGCTACACCTTC
TRBD1,TRBJ1-2,TRBV18,NA,CASSPATGSNGYTF,TGTGCCAGCTCACCCGCGACAGGGTCGAATGGCTACACCTTC
NA,TRBJ2-7,TRBV12-2,few,CASRLGSRGPPYEQYF,TGTGCAAGTCGCTTGGGGTCGAGGGGGCCTCCCTACGAGCAGTACTTC
NA,TRBJ1-3,TRBV7-2,once,CASSLRGPTGNTIYF,TGTGCCAGCAGCTTAAGGGGACCAACTGGAAACACCATATATTTT
NA,TRBJ2-7,TRBV9,NA,CASSVFPAGRFYEQYF,TGTGCCAGCAGCGTATTCCCGGCAGGGAGATTTTACGAGCAGTACTTC
TRBD1,TRBJ1-4,TRBV5-4,NA,CASSFTGEVGEKLFF,TGTGCCAGCAGCTTCACAGGGGAGGTAGGGGAAAAACTGTTTTTT
NA,TRBJ2-1,TRBV24-1,NA,CATSVGGRYNEQFF,TGTGCCACCAGTGTCGGGGGCCGGTACAATGAGCAGTTCTTC
NA,TRBJ2-1,TRBV3-1/TRBV3-2,NA,CASSQFVGSSYNEQFF,TGTGCCAGCAGCCAATTTGTCGGGAGCTCCTACAATGAGCAGTTCTTC
NA,TRBJ1-2,TRBV5-4,NA,CASSRGEGYTF,TGTGCCAGCAGTAGAGGTGAGGGCTACACCTTC
NA,TRBJ1-1,TRBV12-3/TRBV12-4,NA,CASSFQSHTEAFF,TGTGCCAGCAGTTTTCAGTCACACACTGAAGCTTTCTTT
TRBD2,TRBJ2-1,TRBV6-5,NA,CASSSRTSGGYNEQFF,TGTGCCAGCAGTTCCCGGACTAGCGGGGGGTACAATGAGCAGTTCTTC
NA,TRBJ1-1,TRBV15,few,CATSSPRAGLNTEAFF,TGTGCCACCAGCAGCCCGCGTGCAGGCCTGAACACTGAAGCTTTCTTT
TRBD2,TRBJ2-1,TRBV3-1/TRBV3-2,NA,CASSGTSGGDEQFF,TGTGCCAGCAGTGGGACTAGCGGGGGCGATGAGCAGTTCTTC
NA,TRBJ1-2,TRBV7-9,NA,CASSLAADYGYTF,TGTGCCAGCAGCTTAGCCGCAGACTATGGCTACACCTTC
NA,TRBJ2-1,TRBV11-3,few,CASSLEQGGYNEQFF,TGTGCCAGCAGCTTAGAACAGGGCGGTTACAATGAGCAGTTCTTC
NA,TRBJ2-7,TRBV5-4,few,CASSLGWGSSYEQYF,TGTGCCAGCAGCTTGGGTTGGGGGTCTTCCTACGAGCAGTACTTC
NA,TRBJ2-3,TRBV19,NA,CASNKLGTDTQYF,TGTGCCAGTAATAAACTAGGCACAGATACGCAGTATTTT
TRBD1,TRBJ1-2,TRBV29-1,NA,CSVESQGAWYGYTF,TGCAGCGTTGAGTCGCAGGGGGCTTGGTATGGCTACACCTTC
NA,TRBJ1-1,TRBV4-1,NA,CASSHPASNTEAFF,TGCGCCAGCAGCCATCCGGCCTCGAACACTGAAGCTTTCTTT
TRBD1,TRBJ1-6,TRBV20-1,NA,CSASDTERIGTVSF,TGCAGTGCTAGTGATACCGAAAGGATAGGGACAGTTAGTTTT